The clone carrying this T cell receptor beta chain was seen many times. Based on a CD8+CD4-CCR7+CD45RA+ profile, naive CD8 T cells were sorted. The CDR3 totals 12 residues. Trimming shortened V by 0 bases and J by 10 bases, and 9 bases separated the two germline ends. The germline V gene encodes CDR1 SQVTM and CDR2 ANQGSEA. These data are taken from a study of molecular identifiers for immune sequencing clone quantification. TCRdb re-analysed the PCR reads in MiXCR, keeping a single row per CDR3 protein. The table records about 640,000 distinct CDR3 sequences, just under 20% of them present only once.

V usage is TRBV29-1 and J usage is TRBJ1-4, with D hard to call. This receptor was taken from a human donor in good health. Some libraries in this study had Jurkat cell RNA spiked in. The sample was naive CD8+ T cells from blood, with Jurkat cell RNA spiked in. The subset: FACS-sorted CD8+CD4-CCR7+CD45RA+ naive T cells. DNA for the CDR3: TGCAGCGTTGAAGAGAATGGGAGAAAACTGTTTTTT. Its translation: CSVEENGRKLFF.